The 15 T cell receptor beta chains listed next were all sequenced from one sample in a study of cytomegalovirus exposure and HLA in healthy donors. Some clones are missing from TCRdb's copy, which holds only in-frame ones; the method was immunoSEQ multiplex PCR. The sample holds about 220,000 clones, about 91% seen once. The sample was PBMCs. Every receptor here comes from a woman younger than 30 in good health and CMV-seronegative.

The CDR3 protein is CAWSVIPGGNGELFF. DNA of the CDR3: TGTGCCTGGAGTGTAATTCCAGGGGGAAACGGGGAGCTGTTTTTT. This chain uses TRBV30 with TRBJ2-2; 7 bases are shared with TRBD1. J gave up 7 bases and V 0 bases, and 8 bases lay outside the gene matches. CDR1 and CDR2 from the germline V gene are GTSNPN and SVGIG (reference sequence). This CDR3 has 15 residues.

The gene calls are TRBV6-6 and TRBJ1-5; D is unclear. Looked up from germline, CDR1 is MNHNY and CDR2 is SVGAGI (reference sequence). This CDR3 spans 15 amino acids. V was shortened by 2 bases and J by 0 bases, with 8 bases between the two germline ends. CDR3 DNA: TGTGCCAGCAGTTACAACGGAGATAGCAATCAGCCCCAGCATTTT. Translated, it gives CASSYNGDSNQPQHF.

V is TRBV4-1 and J is TRBJ2-7, with D possibly being TRBD1 (6 bases). V lost 0 bases to trimming and J lost 4 bases, with 19 bases between them. Germline lookup yields CDR1 MGHRA and CDR2 YSYEKL. The CDR3 extends over 17 amino acids. The CDR3 nucleotides read TGCGCCAGCAGCCAAGAGAGCGTCGGGGAAAGGGGGTACGAGCAGTACTTC. The encoded protein is CASSQESVGERGYEQYF.

This chain uses TRBV7-2 with TRBJ1-5, with 8 bases identical to TRBD1. Germline assignment: CDR1 SGHTA and CDR2 FQGNSA. This CDR3 contains 16 residues. With 2 bases clipped from V and 3 bases from J, the junction kept 6 bases outside the gene matches. In nucleotides, the CDR3 is TGTGCCAGCAGCTTAAGGCCAGGGGGCCTCAATCAGCCCCAGCATTTT. Translating gives CASSLRPGGLNQPQHF.

V usage is TRBV7-6 and J usage is TRBJ2-3; D unclear. Germline V gene sequence: CDR1 SGHVS, CDR2 FNYEAQ. Deletions cut 0 bases from V and 5 bases from J, with 9 bases between. The CDR3 sequence is 14 residues long. This CDR3 is CASSLAGGVDTQYF. The DNA for the CDR3 is TGTGCCAGCAGCTTAGCGGGTGGAGTAGATACGCAGTATTTT.

The rearrangement links TRBV28 to TRBJ2-2, with TRBD2 as a possible D gene (5 bases). This CDR3 is built from 13 residues. Per the germline V gene, CDR1 is MDHEN and CDR2 is SYDVKM. V was shortened by 6 bases and J by 5 bases, with 10 bases between the two germline ends. The CDR3 sequence: CASRLLGTGELFF. CDR3 sequence (DNA): TGTGCCAGCAGACTACTAGGAACCGGGGAGCTGTTTTTT.

The chain links TRBV4-1 to TRBJ1-4; D remains unclear. The V end was cut by 2 bases, the J end by 5 bases, with 6 bases between. The germline V gene encodes CDR1 MGHRA and CDR2 YSYEKL. The CDR3 spans 13 residues. The CDR3 reads CASSQTENEKLFF. CDR3 nucleotide sequence: TGCGCCAGCAGCCAAACAGAGAATGAAAAACTGTTTTTT.

This clone was seen a few times. The gene calls are TRBV7-9 and TRBJ2-2, with 10 positions matching TRBD2. V gave up 2 bases and J gave up 6 bases; unmatched junction bases: 6. The CDR3 has 16 residues. Germline V gives CDR1 SEHNR, CDR2 FQNEAQ (reference sequence). This chain's CDR3 is CASSLIVLAGAGELFF. In nucleotides, the CDR3 is TGTGCCAGCAGCTTAATCGTGCTAGCGGGAGCCGGGGAGCTGTTTTTT.

This sequence joins TRBV29-1 and TRBJ2-3, with D possibly matching TRBD2 (6 bases). Germline loops: CDR1 SQVTM, CDR2 ANQGSEA. Trimming pared 7 bases from V and 0 bases from J, leaving 20 bases between. This CDR3 has 16 residues. The CDR3 DNA reads TGCAGCGCCGATACGGTGGAGGGAACAAGCACAGATACGCAGTATTTT. Translating it yields CSADTVEGTSTDTQYF.

V usage is TRBV5-1 and J usage is TRBJ2-1, with a weak D call TRBD2 (5 bases). CDR1 and CDR2 from the germline V gene are SGHRS and YFSETQ. There are 14 residues in the CDR3. The V gene lost 5 bases and the J gene lost 12 bases, with 21 bases spanning the gap. The DNA of the CDR3 is TGCGCCAGCAGGACTACTACTTCAAATAGCCCGCAGTTCTTC. This gives the protein CASRTTTSNSPQFF.

The chain is built from TRBV4-3 and TRBJ2-2; possible D gene TRBD2, 5 bases. The CDR3 runs 17 residues. Trimming shortened V by 1 base and J by 2 bases, and 14 bases separated the two germline ends. CDR1 is LGHNA and CDR2 is YSLEER in the germline V gene. The CDR3 sequence is CASSQALFGDNTGELFF. The CDR3 nucleotides are TGCGCCAGCAGCCAAGCCCTCTTCGGGGATAACACCGGGGAGCTGTTTTTT.

Here the CDR3 DNA reads TGCGCCAGCAGTCGGGACAGCCCCACAGATACGCAGTATTTT. Protein: CASSRDSPTDTQYF. The chain links TRBV5-1 to TRBJ2-3; 7 nucleotides align to TRBD1. Germline values: CDR1 SGHRS, CDR2 YFSETQ. The CDR3 is 14 residues long. V lost 5 bases, J lost 2 bases, and 5 bases stayed unmatched.

The CDR3 nucleotides are TGTGCCAGCAGCTTAGGACTAGCGGGAGGGGAAAGCTCCTACGAGCAGTACTTC. Translation: CASSLGLAGGESSYEQYF. The V call is TRBV7-9, the J call TRBJ2-7, with 14 positions matching TRBD2. Germline V lookup: CDR1 SEHNR, CDR2 FQNEAQ (reference sequence). The CDR3 length is 18 residues. V trimming: 1 base; J trimming: 0 bases; junction bases outside the gene matches: 5. The full variable domain, rest sourced from reference TRBV7-9 and TRBJ2-7, is DTGVSQNPRHKITKRGQNVTFRCDPISEHNRLYWYRQTLGQGPEFLTYFQNEAQLEKSRLLSDRFSAERPKGSFSTLEIQRTEQGDSAMYLCASSLGLAGGESSYEQYFGPGTRLTVT.

V gene TRBV9 combines with J gene TRBJ1-2; a possible D gene is TRBD1 (5 bases). In germline, CDR1 is SGDLS, CDR2 YYNGEE. Trimming left V 0 bases short and J 8 bases short, with 14 bases between. CDR3 length: 14 amino acids. The CDR3 DNA reads as TGTGCCAGCAGCGTAGGCGGGGGAGGTCGGGGCTACACCTTC. Translated: CASSVGGGGRGYTF.

This CDR3 reads CASSSSSGNTIYF. The CDR3 DNA reads TGTGCCAGCAGTTCCAGCTCTGGAAACACCATATATTTT. This sequence joins TRBV27 and TRBJ1-3; D is uncertain. The V gene's germline CDR1 is MNHEY and CDR2 SMNVEV (reference sequence). Trimming cost V 4 bases and J 0 bases, with 4 bases left between them. CDR3 length: 13 amino acids.